This T cell receptor beta chain was profiled in a study of T cells in Graves' hyperthyroidism and ophthalmopathy (dated 2019 in TCRdb). About the full investigation: Peripheral blood was collected at initial diagnosis, before any treatment. To identify TCR V-J signatures that set the groups apart, the researchers used a discovery cohort of 95 to 100 patients, made up of roughly 45 with Graves' ophthalmopathy and some 58 with stable Graves' hyperthyroidism. An independent validation cohort of 18 to 20 hyperthyroidism patients and more than 15 patients who later progressed to ophthalmopathy tested prospective prediction of ophthalmopathy. For training and testing, the 100 or so patients in the discovery cohort were randomly divided in a 7:3 ratio. Thyroid tissue and blood T-cell repertoires from more than five Graves' hyperthyroidism patients were also compared in the study. After blood sampling, hyperthyroidism patients were treated with methimazole at a starting dose of 30 mg daily, and ophthalmopathy patients were treated with high-dose intravenous methylprednisolone. According to the paper, TCR Vbeta CDR3 sequencing was carried out on approximately 140 peripheral blood samples, which came from over 40 ophthalmopathy, under 80 hyperthyroidism and 17 progressor patients. General study outcomes and caveats: Sample size was not statistically predetermined, and investigators were not blinded to group allocation. In validation, progression to ophthalmopathy was predicted by the model with 55% to 71% sensitivity and around 75% specificity, a median of around 5.9 months before onset. Ophthalmopathy was separated from stable hyperthyroidism by a 13 V-J signature model, with approximately 90% sensitivity and roughly 84% specificity obtained in cross-validation and 80%/75% obtained in testing. Most expanded thyroid clonotypes (frequency above 0.001) were also detected in blood, suggesting blood repertoires may reflect thyroid immune responses.

This clonotype showed up just a few times. Its target antigen remains unknown. No clone much larger than this one lies a single base away; base qualities are absent. Counted from cysteine to phenylalanine, this CDR3 has 18 amino acids. Only the CDR3 region is kept as DNA, spanning 54 bases read in frame from base 1. Based on the germline V gene, the CDR1 and CDR2 sequences are SGHDN and FVKESK. V and J are truncated by 4 bases and 3 bases respectively, leaving an intervening sequence of 22 bases. The TCR beta CDR3 regions were amplified from RNA transcripts. The first round of RT-PCR for the TCR CDR3 was performed with the HTBI primer set and the Qiagen OneStep RT-PCR kit. Libraries were constructed in a second round of multiplex PCR, after which size selection and purification were carried out. Sequencing of the libraries was done on an Illumina HiSeq2000 using paired-end 100 bp reads. Per the authors' processing: SOAPnuke was used to process the raw data, with reads discarded if the reads contained adapters or uncalled bases, had a mean Phred below 15, or lacked an exact constant-primer or identifier match. High-quality paired reads were merged using COPE v1.2.5, and each unique nucleotide sequence was defined as a clonotype. MiTCR v1.1 was used to align the clonotypes against IMGT TRBV, TRBD and TRBJ reference segments. The analysis included only V-J combinations with a frequency above 0.0001, which together covered approximately 99% of the repertoires. The TCS score was defined as the ratio of F50 (clonal expansion) to E x V (chaos), calculated using BLOSUM62-based TCRdist between CDR3 peptides within each V-J. Welch's t-statistics and random forest reduced several hundred V-J features to around 14, which were used in a naive Bayes classifier (R e1071). In TCRdb, the public reads were trimmed at Q25 with fastp and aligned with MiXCR, with productive beta chains retained. Identical CDR3 proteins give one entry, which carries the most common genes and DNA. These V and J calls rely on TCRdb rather than the paper's analysis. This sample gives fewer than 600,000 distinct CDR3 sequences in total; less than 15% of them show up just once. The top ten clonotypes cover over 11% of the sample.

Stable Graves' hyperthyroidism was defined as the absence of progression to ophthalmopathy over 18 months of follow-up. Hyperthyroidism patients were aged 18 to 65 years and newly diagnosed, with disease duration of less than 2 months. Exclusion was applied to patients with uncontrolled infections, other autoimmune diseases, pregnancy or lactation. Diagnoses relied on clinical symptoms, serum thyroxine and TRAb, thyroid ultrasound and orbital computed tomography. PBMCs were isolated from 7.5 to 10 ml of fresh peripheral blood by Ficoll-Paque density gradient centrifugation. Total RNA was extracted using Trizol reagent, and RNA quality was assessed on an Agilent 2100 Bioanalyzer.

This TCR was recovered from a woman between 35 and 50 years old with Graves' hyperthyroidism. The sequenced sample consisted of blood. The chain links TRBV14 with TRBJ2-4, with the D call tentatively TRBD1 or TRBD2, each fitting 5 bases. This receptor has the CDR3 CASSPLGTAVGNKNIQYF. The sequenced DNA: TGTGCCAGCAGCCCTTTGGGGACCGCGGTTGGTAACAAAAACATTCAGTACTTC.